The T cell receptor beta chain under discussion was sequenced for a study of blood T cell repertoires in COVID-19. Study at large: COVID-19 samples collected from the United States, Italy and Spain covered acute and convalescent phases. The cDNA or gDNA used as material had been derived from T cells, B-cell-depleted T cells, or PBMCs.

This clone was picked up one time. Patients from Seattle were sampled longitudinally, starting during active infection. Under the authors' procedure: Using reference gene primer amplification, nucleated cell counts were estimated. Profiling relied on immunoSEQ multiplex PCR, and the TCRdb table lists in-frame clones only, not all of them. For V, J and clone size, that table is used; D and trimming come from the DNA. There are roughly 200,000 clones in the sample; roughly four fifths occur only once, and approximately 8% lies in the top ten. In germline, CDR1 is SGHRS, CDR2 YFSETQ. The CDR3 runs to 14 residues. Between the trimmed V and J ends, which lost 4 bases and 7 bases, there was a span of 18 bases.

Sequencing was carried out using peripheral blood. The rearrangement joins TRBV5-1 to TRBJ2-7; no clear D. The receptor was isolated from a woman older than 75 with COVID-19, enrolled during active disease. Here the CDR3 DNA reads TGCGCCAGCAGCCTAGGAACCGTTCGAGAGGAGCAGTACTTC. This gives the protein CASSLGTVREEQYF.